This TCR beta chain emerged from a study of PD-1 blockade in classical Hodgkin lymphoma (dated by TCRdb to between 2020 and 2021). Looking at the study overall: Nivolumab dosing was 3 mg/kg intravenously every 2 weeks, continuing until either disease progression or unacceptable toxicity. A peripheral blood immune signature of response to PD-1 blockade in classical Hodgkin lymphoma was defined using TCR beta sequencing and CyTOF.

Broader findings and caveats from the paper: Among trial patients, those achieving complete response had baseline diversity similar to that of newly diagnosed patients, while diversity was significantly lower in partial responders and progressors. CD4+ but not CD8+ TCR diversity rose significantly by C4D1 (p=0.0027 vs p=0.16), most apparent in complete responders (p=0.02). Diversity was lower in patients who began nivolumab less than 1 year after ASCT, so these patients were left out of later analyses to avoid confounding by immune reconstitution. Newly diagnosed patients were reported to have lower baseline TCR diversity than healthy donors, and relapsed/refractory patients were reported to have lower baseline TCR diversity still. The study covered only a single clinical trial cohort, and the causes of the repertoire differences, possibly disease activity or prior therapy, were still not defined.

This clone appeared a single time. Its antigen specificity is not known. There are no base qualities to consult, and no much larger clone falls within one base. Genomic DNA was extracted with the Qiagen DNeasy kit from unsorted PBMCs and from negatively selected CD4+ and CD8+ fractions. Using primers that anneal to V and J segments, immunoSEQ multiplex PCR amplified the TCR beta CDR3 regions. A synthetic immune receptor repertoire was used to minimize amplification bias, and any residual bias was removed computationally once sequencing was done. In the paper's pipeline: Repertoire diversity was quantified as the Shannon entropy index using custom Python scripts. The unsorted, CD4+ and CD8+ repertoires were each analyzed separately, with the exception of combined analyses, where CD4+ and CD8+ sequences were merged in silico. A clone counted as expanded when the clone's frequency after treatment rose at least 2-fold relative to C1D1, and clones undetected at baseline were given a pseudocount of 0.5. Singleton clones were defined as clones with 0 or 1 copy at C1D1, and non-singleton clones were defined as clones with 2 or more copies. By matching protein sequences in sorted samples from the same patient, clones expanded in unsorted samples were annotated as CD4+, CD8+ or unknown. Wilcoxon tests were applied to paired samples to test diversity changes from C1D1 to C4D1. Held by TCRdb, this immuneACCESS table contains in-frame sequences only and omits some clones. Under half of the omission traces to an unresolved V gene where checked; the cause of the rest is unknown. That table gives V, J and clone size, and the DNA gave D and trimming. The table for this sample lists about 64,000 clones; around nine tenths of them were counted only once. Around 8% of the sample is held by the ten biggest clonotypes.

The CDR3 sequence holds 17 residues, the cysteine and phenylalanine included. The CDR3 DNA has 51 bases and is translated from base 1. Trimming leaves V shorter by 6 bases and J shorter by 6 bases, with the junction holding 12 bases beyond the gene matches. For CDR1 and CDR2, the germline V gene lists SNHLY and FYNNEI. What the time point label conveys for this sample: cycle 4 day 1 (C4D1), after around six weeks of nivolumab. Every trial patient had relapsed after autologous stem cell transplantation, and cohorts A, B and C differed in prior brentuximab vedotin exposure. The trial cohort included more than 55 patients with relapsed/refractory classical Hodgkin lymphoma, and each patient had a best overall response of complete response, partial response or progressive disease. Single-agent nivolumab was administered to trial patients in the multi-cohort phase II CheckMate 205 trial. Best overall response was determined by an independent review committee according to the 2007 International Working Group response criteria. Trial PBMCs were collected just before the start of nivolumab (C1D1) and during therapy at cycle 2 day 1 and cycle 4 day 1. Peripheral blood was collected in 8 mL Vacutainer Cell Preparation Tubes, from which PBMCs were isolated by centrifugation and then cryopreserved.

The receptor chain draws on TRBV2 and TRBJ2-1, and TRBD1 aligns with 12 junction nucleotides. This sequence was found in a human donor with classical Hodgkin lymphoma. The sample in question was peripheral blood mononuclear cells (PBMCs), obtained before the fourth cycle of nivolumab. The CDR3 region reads CASSGGTGGWSRNEQFF. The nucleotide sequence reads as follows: TGTGCCAGCAGCGGCGGGACAGGGGGCTGGTCGCGCAATGAGCAGTTCTTC.